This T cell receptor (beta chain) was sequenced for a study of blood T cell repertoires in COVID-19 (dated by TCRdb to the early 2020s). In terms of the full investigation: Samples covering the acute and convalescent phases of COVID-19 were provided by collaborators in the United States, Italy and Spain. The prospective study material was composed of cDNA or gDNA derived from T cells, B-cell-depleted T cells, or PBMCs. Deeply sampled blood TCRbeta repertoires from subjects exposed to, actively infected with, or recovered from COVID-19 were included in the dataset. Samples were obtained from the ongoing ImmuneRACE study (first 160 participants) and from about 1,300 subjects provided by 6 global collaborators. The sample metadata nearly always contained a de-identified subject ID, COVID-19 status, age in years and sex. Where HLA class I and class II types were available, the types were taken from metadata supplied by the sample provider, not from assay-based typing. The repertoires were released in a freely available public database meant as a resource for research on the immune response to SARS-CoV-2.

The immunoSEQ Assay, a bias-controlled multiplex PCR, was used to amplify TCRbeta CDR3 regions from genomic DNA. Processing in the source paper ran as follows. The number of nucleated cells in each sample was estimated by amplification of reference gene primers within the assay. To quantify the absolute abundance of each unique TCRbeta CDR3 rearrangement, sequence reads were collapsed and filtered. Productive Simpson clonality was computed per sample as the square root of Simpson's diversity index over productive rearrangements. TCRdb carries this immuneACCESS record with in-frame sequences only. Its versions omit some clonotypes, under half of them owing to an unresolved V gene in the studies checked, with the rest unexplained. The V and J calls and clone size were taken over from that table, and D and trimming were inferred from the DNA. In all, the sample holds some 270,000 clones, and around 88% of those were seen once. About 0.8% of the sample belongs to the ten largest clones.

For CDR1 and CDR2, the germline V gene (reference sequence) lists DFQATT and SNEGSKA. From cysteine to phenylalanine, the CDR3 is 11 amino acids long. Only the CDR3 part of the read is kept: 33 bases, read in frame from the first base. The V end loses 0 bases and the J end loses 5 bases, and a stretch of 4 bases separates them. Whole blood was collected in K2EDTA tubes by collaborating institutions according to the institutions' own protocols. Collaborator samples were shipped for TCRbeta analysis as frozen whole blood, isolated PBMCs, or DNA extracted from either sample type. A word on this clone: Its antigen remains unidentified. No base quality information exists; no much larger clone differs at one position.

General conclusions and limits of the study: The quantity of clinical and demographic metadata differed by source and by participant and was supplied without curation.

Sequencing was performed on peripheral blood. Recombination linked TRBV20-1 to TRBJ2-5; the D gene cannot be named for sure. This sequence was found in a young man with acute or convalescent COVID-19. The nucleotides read TGCAGTGCTAGAGATGAGGAGACCCAGTACTTC. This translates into CSARDEETQYF.